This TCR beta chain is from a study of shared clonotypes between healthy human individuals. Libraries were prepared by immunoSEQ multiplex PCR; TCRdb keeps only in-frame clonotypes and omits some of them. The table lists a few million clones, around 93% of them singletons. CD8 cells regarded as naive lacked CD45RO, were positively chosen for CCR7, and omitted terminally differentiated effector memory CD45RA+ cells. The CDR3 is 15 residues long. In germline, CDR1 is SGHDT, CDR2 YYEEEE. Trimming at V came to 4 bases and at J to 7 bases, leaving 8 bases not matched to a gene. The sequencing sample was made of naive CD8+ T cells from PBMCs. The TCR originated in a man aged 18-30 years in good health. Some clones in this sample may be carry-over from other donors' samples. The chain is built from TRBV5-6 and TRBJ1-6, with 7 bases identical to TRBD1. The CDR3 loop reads CASSDRQGRNSPLHF. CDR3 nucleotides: TGTGCCAGCAGCGACCGACAGGGCCGCAATTCACCCCTCCACTTT.